Each of the 29 T cell receptor beta chains below was sequenced from the same sample in a study of blood T cell repertoires in COVID-19. Assay: immunoSEQ multiplex PCR; the TCRdb copy retains only in-frame clones and omits some. The repertoire has about 82,000 clones, approximately 79% of them found once; the top ten carry around 2.6%. The material sequenced was peripheral blood. Source of these receptors: a human donor with acute or convalescent COVID-19. The donor label of this sample is uncertain.

This clone has ten or more counts. The rearrangement links TRBV19 to TRBJ2-5; D possibly corresponds to TRBD2 (5 bases). The CDR3 extends over 16 amino acids. CDR1 and CDR2 (germline): LNHDA, SQIVND (reference sequence). Trimming removed 0 bases from V and 5 bases from J, with 16 bases in between. CDR3 region: CASSIEQGLGVETQYF. The CDR3 DNA is TGTGCCAGTAGTATAGAACAAGGGCTGGGAGTGGAGACCCAGTACTTC. Using reference TRBV19 and TRBJ2-5 for the parts outside the CDR3, the full variable domain is DGGITQSPKYLFRKEGQNVTLSCEQNLNHDAMYWYRQDPGQGLRLIYYSQIVNDFQKGDIAEGYSVSREKKESFPLTVTSAQKNPTAFYLCASSIEQGLGVETQYFGPGTRLLVL.

The chain is built from TRBV7-2 and TRBJ1-2, with TRBD1 identical over 9 bases. Germline CDR1 reads SGHTA; CDR2 reads FQGNSA. V lost 6 bases, J lost 1 base, and 3 bases stayed unmatched. The CDR3 has 14 residues. CDR3 residues: CASSPDRGNYGYTF. In DNA, the CDR3 is TGTGCCAGCAGTCCGGACAGGGGTAACTATGGCTACACCTTC.

This chain joins TRBV4-2 and TRBJ2-1; D perhaps matches TRBD2 (6 bases). The CDR3 runs to 18 residues. V shed 4 bases and J shed 1 base, with 20 bases lying between them. Looked up from germline, CDR1 is LGHNA and CDR2 is YNFKEQ. The CDR3 DNA sequence: TGTGCCAGCAGCCGCCGATCCTTCCGGGAGAAGTCCTACAATGAGCAGTTCTTC. It translates to CASSRRSFREKSYNEQFF.

The gene calls are TRBV9 and TRBJ2-7, with 7 nucleotides matching TRBD2. Trimming took 0 bases from V and 2 from J; bases not matched to a gene: 2. Germline assignment: CDR1 SGDLS and CDR2 YYNGEE. CDR3 length: 14 residues. In DNA, the CDR3 is TGTGCCAGCAGCGTAGAGAGCGGGACCTACGAGCAGTACTTC. Its protein product is CASSVESGTYEQYF.

This sequence joins TRBV6-2 or TRBV6-3 and TRBJ1-5; D gene uncertain. This CDR3 contains 14 residues. V was trimmed by 2 bases and J by 7 bases, leaving 12 bases between them. Germline V gene lookup returns CDR1 MNHEY and CDR2 SVGEGT. The CDR3 is CASSYPQERQPQHF. The CDR3 bases are TGTGCCAGCAGTTACCCCCAGGAACGGCAGCCCCAGCATTTT.

The chain joins TRBV3-1 (or the pseudogene TRBV3-2) to TRBJ2-3, with D possibly matching TRBD1 (6 bases). The V end was cut by 4 bases, the J end by 4 bases, with 12 bases between. Germline lookup yields CDR1 LGHDT and CDR2 YNNKEL (reference sequence). The CDR3 is 14 residues long. The CDR3 region is CASSPGATADTQYF. The DNA of the CDR3 is TGTGCCAGCAGCCCAGGGGCAACGGCAGATACGCAGTATTTT.

V is TRBV29-1 and J is TRBJ1-1, with 7 bases matching TRBD1. J was trimmed by 0 bases and V by 4 bases; bases with no gene match: 2. CDR1 is SQVTM and CDR2 is ANQGSEA in the germline V gene. The length of the CDR3 is 13 residues. The CDR3 DNA follows: TGCAGCGTTGCGGGACAGTTGAACACTGAAGCTTTCTTT. It translates to CSVAGQLNTEAFF.

This clone was counted only a few times. This chain joins TRBV27 and TRBJ1-5, with D possibly being TRBD1 (6 bases). Trimming took 3 bases from V and 3 from J, leaving 9 bases between them. This CDR3 has 14 residues. CDR1 MNHEY and CDR2 SMNVEV come from the germline V gene (reference sequence). CDR3 sequence reads: CASSFQGPNQPQHF. DNA for the CDR3: TGTGCCAGCAGTTTTCAGGGGCCCAATCAGCCCCAGCATTTT.

This chain uses TRBV2 with TRBJ2-3, with D uncertain. Trimming cost V 8 bases and J 0 bases, with 12 bases left between them. The CDR3 spans 14 residues. In germline, CDR1 is SNHLY, CDR2 FYNNEI. The CDR3: CASPPSASTDTQYF. The CDR3 DNA follows: TGTGCCAGCCCCCCCAGCGCGAGCACAGATACGCAGTATTTT.

This chain connects TRBV19 to TRBJ1-6; D is undetermined. V was trimmed by 7 bases and J by 5 bases, leaving 12 bases between them. This CDR3 has 14 residues. Germline CDR1 is LNHDA and CDR2 is SQIVND (reference sequence). CDR3 DNA: TGTGCCAGTAACGTTCGTGCAGATAATTCACCCCTCCACTTT. This translates into CASNVRADNSPLHF.

The genes are TRBV2 and TRBJ2-3; 9 positions match TRBD2. Germline trimming cut 9 bases from V and 2 bases from J; bases unmatched to any gene: 6. Germline assignment: CDR1 SNHLY and CDR2 FYNNEI. This CDR3 has 14 residues. The CDR3 coding sequence is TGTGCCAGTGAATTAGCGGGGGTCACAGATACGCAGTATTTT. It yields the protein CASELAGVTDTQYF.

This chain links TRBV28 with TRBJ2-5; D is perhaps TRBD1 (6 bases). Looked up from germline, CDR1 is MDHEN and CDR2 is SYDVKM. The ends were cut back, 6 bases at V and 4 bases at J, with 12 bases in the middle. The CDR3 is 13 residues long. The CDR3 here is CASRPQGSETQYF. The CDR3 coding sequence is TGTGCCAGCAGGCCACAGGGTTCAGAGACCCAGTACTTC.

This sequence joins TRBV13 and TRBJ2-5; 13 bases agree with TRBD2. The CDR3 consists of 16 residues. The germline gives CDR1 PRHDT, CDR2 FYEKMQ (reference sequence). The V segment lost 4 bases and the J segment 1 base; nucleotides outside the gene matches: 3. This CDR3 reads CASSSRLAGGQETQYF. The CDR3 DNA reads as TGTGCCAGCAGCTCCCGACTAGCGGGGGGCCAAGAGACCCAGTACTTC.

This clone has just a few counts. The rearrangement uses TRBV14 and TRBJ2-2, with D possibly TRBD1 on 5 matching bases. The CDR3 is made up of 15 amino acids. The V gene lost 5 bases and the J gene lost 6 bases, with 16 bases spanning the gap. CDR1 is SGHDN and CDR2 is FVKESK in the germline V gene. DNA of the CDR3: TGTGCCAGCAGCGAGACTCCCGCCAGGGCCGGGGAGCTGTTTTTT. Protein sequence: CASSETPARAGELFF.

The rearrangement joins TRBV6-1 to TRBJ1-4, with D uncertain. The CDR3 loop spans 15 amino acids. V lost 1 base to trimming and J lost 3 bases, with 9 bases between them. CDR1 and CDR2 (germline): MNHNS, SASEGT. In DNA, the CDR3 is TGTGCCAGCAGTGAAGTCGGGTGGGCTAATGAAAAACTGTTTTTT. Amino acid sequence: CASSEVGWANEKLFF.

The chain links TRBV3-1 (or the pseudogene TRBV3-2) to TRBJ2-7; 9 nucleotides align to TRBD1. J was trimmed by 2 bases and V by 3 bases; bases with no gene match: 11. The CDR3 contains 17 residues. Germline V gene sequence: CDR1 LGHDT, CDR2 YNNKEL (reference sequence). CDR3 loop: CASSHFPGTGRPYEQYF. CDR3 coding DNA: TGTGCCAGCAGCCATTTTCCCGGGACAGGGAGACCCTACGAGCAGTACTTC.

The V and J genes are TRBV19 and TRBJ1-5, with a possible D match to TRBD1 (6 bases). Trimming removed 3 bases from V and 4 bases from J, with 13 bases in between. Germline lookup yields CDR1 LNHDA and CDR2 SQIVND (reference sequence). This CDR3 contains 15 residues. The CDR3 DNA reads as TGTGCCAGTAGTATCGGCGGGGGGCGGAATCAGCCCCAGCATTTT. This gives the protein CASSIGGGRNQPQHF.

V is TRBV6-2 or TRBV6-3 and J is TRBJ2-7; TRBD1 might be the D (5 bases). Germline V gene data show CDR1 as MNHEY and CDR2 as SVGEGT. V was shortened by 4 bases and J by 9 bases, with 13 bases between the two germline ends. The CDR3 is made up of 12 amino acids. The CDR3 coding sequence is TGTGCCAGCAGTTTAGACCCAGGGTTGCAGTACGTC. Protein: CASSLDPGLQYV.

The chain carries TRBV19 and TRBJ1-1, with D possibly TRBD1 on 5 matching bases. V lost 9 bases and J lost 3, with 20 bases in between. The germline V gene has CDR1 LNHDA and CDR2 SQIVND (reference sequence). The CDR3 contains 15 residues. For the CDR3, the DNA is TGTGCCAGCACACGGGAACCGGGACTTTACACTGAAGCTTTCTTT. As protein: CASTREPGLYTEAFF.

This clone came up once. This sequence joins TRBV5-1 and TRBJ2-1; 10 bases align to TRBD2. Losses at the gene ends were 5 bases for V and 0 bases for J; bases not matched to a gene: 5. The CDR3 spans 16 residues. The V gene's germline CDR1 is SGHRS and CDR2 YFSETQ. The CDR3: CASREREGISYNEQFF. CDR3 nucleotides: TGCGCCAGCAGGGAGCGGGAGGGGATCTCCTACAATGAGCAGTTCTTC.

The chain has TRBV5-8 and TRBJ1-5; D is ambiguous. Looked up from germline, CDR1 is SGHTS and CDR2 is YDEGEE. V lost 4 bases to trimming and J lost 0 bases, with 14 bases between them. The CDR3 runs 16 residues. CDR3 nucleotide sequence: TGTGCCAGCAGCCCCGGGTTACCATATAGCAATCAGCCCCAGCATTTT. Translated: CASSPGLPYSNQPQHF.

The rearrangement uses TRBV12-3 or TRBV12-4 and TRBJ1-5; D unclear. This CDR3 region has 12 residues. V dropped 3 bases and J dropped 7 bases, with 7 bases sitting between them. The CDR3 spells CASSFRGQPQHF. CDR3 bases: TGTGCCAGCAGTTTTCGGGGACAGCCCCAGCATTTT.

This chain uses TRBV24-1 with TRBJ2-2; D uncertain. V lost 0 bases and J lost 2, with 6 bases in between. The CDR3 runs 15 residues. CDR1 is KGHDR, CDR2 SFDVKD, per germline. This chain's CDR3 is CATSDLTTNTGELFF. CDR3 in DNA: TGTGCCACCAGTGATTTGACAACAAACACCGGGGAGCTGTTTTTT.

V and J are TRBV19 and TRBJ2-7, with 7 bases aligning to TRBD2. The CDR3 runs 12 residues. The ends lost 9 bases at V and 7 bases at J; junction bases unmatched: 9. Germline-derived CDR1 and CDR2 are LNHDA and SQIVND (reference sequence). In nucleotides, the CDR3 is TGTGCCAGCACTAGCGAAAATGGGGAGCAGTACTTC. This codes for CASTSENGEQYF.

This clone is medium-sized. The chain joins TRBV9 to TRBJ2-1; 10 bases align to TRBD2. V shed 2 bases, J shed 6 bases, and the junction held 5 bases outside the gene matches. In germline, CDR1 is SGDLS, CDR2 YYNGEE. The CDR3 covers 15 residues. CDR3 in amino acids: CASSVTSGKSNEQFF. As DNA, the CDR3 is TGTGCCAGCAGCGTTACTAGCGGGAAGAGCAATGAGCAGTTCTTC.

The rearrangement joins TRBV19 to TRBJ2-7; perhaps TRBD1 as D (7 bases). The CDR3 loop spans 15 amino acids. V was trimmed by 5 bases and J by 2 bases, leaving 16 bases between them. Germline CDR1 LNHDA, CDR2 SQIVND (reference sequence). CDR3 protein: CASSWSAGGPYEQYV. The CDR3 DNA reads as TGTGCCAGTAGTTGGTCGGCAGGGGGGCCCTACGAGCAGTACGTC.

In its sample, this clone was seen a few times. The chain carries TRBV11-2 and TRBJ2-2; the D gene is possibly TRBD1 (5 bases). Trimming shortened V by 1 base and J by 6 bases, and 9 bases separated the two germline ends. The CDR3 consists of 14 residues. CDR1 and CDR2 (germline): SGHAT, FQNNGV. CDR3 in amino acids: CASSLVLGPGELFF. Here the CDR3 DNA reads TGTGCCAGCAGCTTAGTTTTGGGGCCCGGGGAGCTGTTTTTT.

This chain uses TRBV19 with TRBJ2-5; 12 nucleotides align to TRBD2. The CDR3 spans 15 residues. Germline loops: CDR1 LNHDA, CDR2 SQIVND (reference sequence). With 3 bases clipped from V and 7 bases from J, the junction kept 6 bases outside the gene matches. The CDR3 here is CASSMTSGSGGTQYF. Here the CDR3 DNA reads TGTGCCAGTAGTATGACTAGCGGGAGCGGGGGGACCCAGTACTTC. The complete variable domain, with remaining parts taken from reference TRBV19 and TRBJ2-5, reads DGGITQSPKYLFRKEGQNVTLSCEQNLNHDAMYWYRQDPGQGLRLIYYSQIVNDFQKGDIAEGYSVSREKKESFPLTVTSAQKNPTAFYLCASSMTSGSGGTQYFGPGTRLLVL.

The CDR3 is CASSLTPGTRDEQFF. As DNA, the CDR3 is TGCGCCAGCAGCCTCACCCCCGGGACTAGGGATGAGCAGTTCTTC. The chain is built from TRBV4-3 and TRBJ2-1; 8 positions agree with TRBD2. The germline V gene encodes CDR1 LGHNA and CDR2 YSLEER. The CDR3 has 15 residues. V shed 4 bases and J 8 bases; nucleotides not matched to a gene: 10.